The 13 T cell receptor beta chains presented below share a single source sample, sequenced in a study of T cells in Graves' hyperthyroidism and ophthalmopathy. The source material, RNA transcripts, was used to amplify TCR beta CDR3 regions. HTBI primers drove first-round RT-PCR of the TCR CDR3. TCRdb fed the multiplex PCR reads into MiXCR, producing one record per CDR3 protein. Of roughly 510,000 distinct CDR3 sequences in the sample, 46% were seen once. Sequencing input: peripheral blood or thyroid tissue (not recorded which). These receptor sequences come from an adult woman with Graves' disease, either hyperthyroidism or ophthalmopathy (not recorded which).

On this clonotype itself: A read error is possible here, since a much larger clone lies one base away. This chain links TRBV6-1 with TRBJ2-2; the D gene is possibly TRBD2 (5 bases). Germline CDR1 and CDR2: MNHNS and SASEGT. The length of the CDR3 is 14 residues. The CDR3 reads CVSGKRPNTGELFF. DNA for the CDR3: TGTGTCAGCGGTAAAAGACCGAACACCGGGGAGCTGTTTTTT.

V gene TRBV5-5 combines with J gene TRBJ2-7; TRBD1 matches 8 bases. CDR1 is SGHKS and CDR2 is YYEKEE in the germline V gene (reference sequence). CDR3 size: 15 residues. J was trimmed by 6 bases and V by 4 bases; bases with no gene match: 12. CDR3: CASSPTGGSLSEQYF. The CDR3 DNA sequence: TGTGCCAGCAGCCCTACAGGGGGTAGTTTGTCCGAGCAGTACTTC.

V and J are TRBV7-9 and TRBJ2-5, with D perhaps given as TRBD1 or TRBD2 (5 bases each). The CDR3 has 14 amino acids. Germline loops: CDR1 SEHNR, CDR2 FQNEAQ (reference sequence). The V end was cut by 5 bases, the J end by 5 bases, with 15 bases between. The CDR3 bases are TGTGCCAGCAGCCACCGGGACGGCGGGGAGACCCAGTACTTC. Protein sequence: CASSHRDGGETQYF.

As concerns this clonotype: Since no conserved phenylalanine or tryptophan closes the CDR3, a read error is the likely cause. The chain couples TRBV20-1 to TRBJ2-7; 7 positions agree with TRBD2. The germline V gene has CDR1 DFQATT and CDR2 SNEGSKA (reference sequence). The CDR3 is made up of 15 amino acids. V lost 2 bases and J lost 9; bases outside the gene matches: 16. The CDR3 DNA reads TGCAGTGCTAGACCTAGCGGTCAGGAACTTAACTGGCAGTACTGC. It yields the protein CSARPSGQELNWQYC.

The gene calls are TRBV2 and TRBJ2-5; the match to TRBD2 covers 8 bases. CDR3 length equals 15 residues. CDR1 and CDR2 from the germline V gene are SNHLY and FYNNEI. Trimming at V came to 7 bases and at J to 3 bases, leaving 10 bases not matched to a gene. Here the CDR3 DNA reads TGTGCCAGCATCCTTCTGGGGACTAGTGAAGAGACCCAGTACTTC. It yields the protein CASILLGTSEETQYF. The variable domain in full, completed from reference TRBV2 and TRBJ2-5, reads EPEVTQTPSHQVTQMGQEVILRCVPISNHLYFYWYRQILGQKVEFLVSFYNNEISEKSEIFDDQFSVERPDGSNFTLKIRSTKLEDSAMYFCASILLGTSEETQYFGPGTRLLVL.

The J gene is TRBJ2-7, the V gene TRBV7-9; D possibly corresponds to TRBD1 (6 bases). The CDR3 spans 15 residues. CDR1 is SEHNR, CDR2 FQNEAQ, per germline (reference sequence). V dropped 4 bases and J dropped 4 bases, with 17 bases sitting between them. In DNA form, the CDR3 reads TGTGCCAGCAGCTATCCGGGACACAAGAATTACGAGCAGTACTTC. It yields the protein CASSYPGHKNYEQYF.

Turning to this clonotype: A much larger clone differs from this one at a single base, so this may be a read error. V gene TRBV6-6 combines with J gene TRBJ1-2; D is unclear. This CDR3 contains 12 residues. In germline, CDR1 is MNHNY, CDR2 SVGAGI (reference sequence). V lost 2 bases and J 3 bases, leaving 4 bases between the germline ends. For the CDR3, the DNA is TGTGCCAGCAGTTACAAGGACTATGGCTACACCTTC. Protein sequence: CASSYKDYGYTF.

This clonotype has ten or more counts. The rearrangement uses TRBV12-3 or TRBV12-4 and TRBJ1-1; the match to TRBD1 covers 7 bases. The CDR3 runs 14 residues. After removal of 4 bases from V and 5 bases from J, the junction contained 7 bases not matched to a gene. The CDR3 nucleotides are TGTGCCAGCAGTTCTCAGACAGGGACGACTGAAGCTTTCTTT. This codes for CASSSQTGTTEAFF.

This clonotype was seen only a few times. A single base separates this from a much larger clone, so it may be a read error. The rearrangement links TRBV20-1 to TRBJ1-6, with D maybe TRBD1 (5 bases). The CDR3 extends over 17 amino acids. Trimming pared 5 bases from V and 14 bases from J, leaving 31 bases between. CDR1 is DFQATT and CDR2 is SNEGSKA in the germline V gene (reference sequence). The CDR3 DNA sequence: TGCAGTGCTCATGGCAGGGCATCCTTTGTCGGGTCCCGAACCCTCCACTTT. This sequence encodes CSAHGRASFVGSRTLHF.

The rearrangement joins TRBV11-2 to TRBJ2-5, with D perhaps TRBD1 (5 bases). This CDR3 is 15 amino acids long. Trimming removed 5 bases from V and 4 bases from J, with 17 bases in between. CDR1 is SGHAT, CDR2 FQNNGV, per germline. The CDR3 sequence is CASSAEQALGETQYF. CDR3 bases: TGTGCCAGCAGCGCCGAACAGGCCTTGGGAGAGACCCAGTACTTC. Based on the CDR3 plus reference TRBV11-2 and TRBJ2-5, the full variable domain is EAGVAQSPRYKIIEKRQSVAFWCNPISGHATLYWYQQILGQGPKLLIQFQNNGVVDDSQLPKDRFSAERLKGVDSTLKIQPAKLEDSAVYLCASSAEQALGETQYFGPGTRLLVL.

The genes are TRBV20-1 and TRBJ1-4; no definite D call. The CDR3 sequence is 14 residues long. The germline V gene encodes CDR1 DFQATT and CDR2 SNEGSKA (reference sequence). Trimming stripped 0 bases from V and 6 bases from J, with 11 bases between. The CDR3 loop is CSARDRVQDEKLFF. The CDR3, as DNA: TGCAGTGCTAGAGATCGTGTGCAGGATGAAAAACTGTTTTTT.

This chain connects TRBV19 to TRBJ2-2; D remains unclear. Trimming took 6 bases from V and 9 from J, leaving 5 bases between them. CDR1 and CDR2 (germline): LNHDA, SQIVND (reference sequence). The CDR3 length is 10 residues. The CDR3 is CASSPRELFF. The CDR3 DNA sequence: TGTGCCAGTAGCCCTCGGGAGCTGTTTTTT.

This chain joins TRBV7-9 and TRBJ2-3; TRBD2 matches at 9 bases. The CDR3 loop spans 14 amino acids. The trim removed 5 bases at V and 5 bases at J, leaving 5 bases unmatched. Germline values: CDR1 SEHNR, CDR2 FQNEAQ (reference sequence). The CDR3 nucleotides read TGTGCCAGCAGCCCTAGCGGGGTTCAAGATACGCAGTATTTT. Translation: CASSPSGVQDTQYF. Based on the CDR3 plus reference TRBV7-9 and TRBJ2-3, the full variable domain is DTGVSQNPRHKITKRGQNVTFRCDPISEHNRLYWYRQTLGQGPEFLTYFQNEAQLEKSRLLSDRFSAERPKGSFSTLEIQRTEQGDSAMYLCASSPSGVQDTQYFGPGTRLTVL.